This record covers a single TCR beta chain. This CDR3 has 13 residues. The V end was cut by 3 bases, the J end by 5 bases, with 7 bases between. The germline gives CDR1 PRHDT, CDR2 FYEKMQ (reference sequence). While infection was still active, Seattle patients were enrolled and then followed longitudinally. These data originate in a study of blood T cell repertoires in COVID-19. Study summary: Material from acute and convalescent COVID-19 was sourced from the United States, Italy and Spain. PBMCs, B-cell-depleted T cells, or T cells were the source of the cDNA or gDNA that made up the material.

Authors' methods: Reference gene primers were amplified, and this amplification served to estimate nucleated cell counts. Only in-frame clones appear in the TCRdb table, and some are missing; sequencing was by immunoSEQ multiplex PCR. That table supplies the V and J calls and clone size; D and trimming were determined from the DNA. The sample holds around 460,000 clones, roughly 90% seen once. The sample taken for sequencing was peripheral blood. The sequence came from a man aged 18 to 30 with COVID-19, enrolled during active disease. The chain joins TRBV13 to TRBJ2-2; D is ambiguous. The CDR3 nucleotides read TGTGCCAGCAGCTTTCGGCGGACCGGGGAGCTGTTTTTT. Translation gives CASSFRRTGELFF.